These 22 T cell receptor beta chains originate from one sample sequenced in a study of identical twins. TCRdb passed the 5' RACE reads through MiXCR, listing each CDR3 protein once. The sample includes roughly 260,000 distinct CDR3 sequences, 6% to 8.5% of them seen just once. The data also belong to a second study, concerning yellow fever vaccine responses in identical twins.

Sequencing input: CD8+ T cells sorted from blood. The receptors were sampled from a woman aged 18-29 years in good health.

The V gene is TRBV12-3 or TRBV12-4, the J gene TRBJ2-1; 7 positions agree with TRBD2. Trimming cost V 7 bases and J 5 bases; bases outside gene matches: 23. The CDR3 is 19 amino acids. CDR3 amino acids: CASTYRTMGEGLEDNEQFF. The CDR3 DNA reads as TGTGCCAGCACCTACCGGACAATGGGGGAGGGTCTGGAGGACAATGAGCAGTTCTTC.

At least ten counts were recorded for this clonotype. The rearrangement links TRBV20-1 to TRBJ2-5; unclear D gene. Trimming took off 6 bases at V and 3 bases at J, with 23 bases between the two ends. Germline V gene sequence: CDR1 DFQATT, CDR2 SNEGSKA (reference sequence). The CDR3 totals 16 residues. This CDR3 reads CSANHLRAPLKETQYF. The CDR3 nucleotides read TGCAGTGCCAACCACCTCCGAGCCCCCCTAAAAGAGACCCAGTACTTC.

Ten or more counts support this clonotype. The V and J genes are TRBV20-1 and TRBJ2-3; the match to TRBD1 covers 7 bases. V was pared by 2 bases and J by 5 bases, with 10 bases of the junction left unmatched. In germline, CDR1 is DFQATT, CDR2 SNEGSKA (reference sequence). The CDR3 runs 15 residues. This CDR3 reads CSARQTGVEIDTQYF. DNA of the CDR3: TGCAGTGCTAGACAAACAGGGGTCGAAATAGATACGCAGTATTTT.

This clonotype was detected ten times or more. V gene TRBV6-1 combines with J gene TRBJ1-1; a possible D gene is TRBD1 (5 bases). Trimming stripped 7 bases from V and 5 bases from J, with 11 bases between. The CDR3 contains 12 residues. Germline-derived CDR1 and CDR2 are MNHNS and SASEGT. This CDR3 is CASMGGWTEAFF. Here the CDR3 DNA reads TGTGCCAGCATGGGGGGGTGGACTGAAGCTTTCTTT.

This clonotype was found a few times. The chain is built from TRBV28 and TRBJ1-1; the match to TRBD1 covers 9 bases. V lost 5 bases, J lost 4 bases, and 2 bases stayed unmatched. There are 13 residues in the CDR3. Germline CDR1 MDHEN, CDR2 SYDVKM. CDR3 region: CASSTGGSTEAFF. The CDR3 DNA is TGTGCCAGCAGTACAGGGGGCAGCACTGAAGCTTTCTTT.

The chain combines TRBV9 with TRBJ2-2; 8 positions agree with TRBD2. Unmatched junction bases numbered 2, after V lost 0 bases and J lost 1 base. CDR3 size: 16 residues. CDR1 and CDR2 from the germline V gene are SGDLS and YYNGEE. CDR3 nucleotide sequence: TGTGCCAGCAGCGTAGTTAGCGGGGAGAACACCGGGGAGCTGTTTTTT. It translates to CASSVVSGENTGELFF.

This clonotype was recorded many times. The chain is built from TRBV27 and TRBJ2-7; the match to TRBD1 covers 10 bases. Germline-derived CDR1 and CDR2 are MNHEY and SMNVEV (reference sequence). This CDR3 has 16 residues. J lost 2 bases, V lost 6 bases, and 10 bases had no gene match. CDR3 nucleotide sequence: TGTGCCAGCAGGGGGAAAGGACAGGGGGGCGCCTACGAGCAGTACTTC. Translating gives CASRGKGQGGAYEQYF.

Here the CDR3 reads CASSSSTGLYGYTF. CDR3 sequence (DNA): TGTGCCAGCAGCTCATCAACAGGCCTCTATGGCTACACCTTC. This rearrangement joins TRBV5-6 to TRBJ1-2; tentative D call: TRBD1 (5 bases). Germline-derived CDR1 and CDR2 are SGHDT and YYEEEE. This CDR3 spans 14 amino acids. V gave up 3 bases and J gave up 4 bases, with 13 bases separating them. The whole variable domain, filled in from reference TRBV5-6 and TRBJ1-2, reads DAGVTQSPTHLIKTRGQQVTLRCSPKSGHDTVSWYQQALGQGPQFIFQYYEEEERQRGNFPDRFSGHQFPNYSSELNVNALLLGDSALYLCASSSSTGLYGYTFGSGTRLTVV.

The rearrangement uses TRBV29-1 and TRBJ2-3, with TRBD2 identical over 9 bases. With 5 bases clipped from V and 3 bases from J, the junction kept 3 bases outside the gene matches. The CDR3 is made up of 13 amino acids. In germline, CDR1 is SQVTM, CDR2 ANQGSEA. The CDR3 nucleotides are TGCAGCGTTACTAGCGGGCCTACAGATACGCAGTATTTT. Protein: CSVTSGPTDTQYF.

The rearrangement uses TRBV24-1 and TRBJ2-3; D might be TRBD1 or TRBD2, each matching 6 bases. The CDR3 loop spans 13 amino acids. From germline, CDR1 is KGHDR and CDR2 SFDVKD. V was pared by 0 bases and J by 11 bases, with 11 bases between. The CDR3 region has the DNA TGTGCCACCAGTGATTTGCTGGGGGGCTTGCAGTATTTT. Translated, it gives CATSDLLGGLQYF.

This clonotype was seen repeatedly, ten times or more. The chain has TRBV12-3 or TRBV12-4 and TRBJ2-7; D remains ambiguous. Trimming cost V 5 bases and J 0 bases, with 5 bases left between them. This CDR3 has 12 amino acids. For the CDR3, the DNA is TGTGCCAGCAGTCCGTACTCCTACGAGCAGTACTTC. Protein product: CASSPYSYEQYF.

This clonotype has more than one count but fewer than ten. This chain links TRBV5-1 with TRBJ2-7; D ambiguous. Germline lookup yields CDR1 SGHRS and CDR2 YFSETQ. The CDR3 totals 15 residues. V was pared by 0 bases and J by 5 bases, with 15 bases between. The CDR3 bases are TGCGCCAGCAGCTTGGGACTCACCCAAGTTGACGAGCAGTACTTC. As protein: CASSLGLTQVDEQYF.

This clonotype was seen a few times. The chain employs TRBV3-1 and TRBJ2-3, with TRBD2 matching over 9 bases. This CDR3 is built from 20 residues. J lost 2 bases, V lost 1 base, and 16 bases had no gene match. Germline loops: CDR1 LGHDT, CDR2 YNNKEL (reference sequence). In DNA, the CDR3 is TGTGCCAGCAGCCAAGTTGAAGGTAGCGGGAGAAGAACCGCCACAGATACGCAGTATTTT. Its protein product is CASSQVEGSGRRTATDTQYF.

This clonotype was counted at least ten times. The chain has TRBV4-1 and TRBJ2-7; 8 nucleotides agree with TRBD2. Germline CDR1 MGHRA, CDR2 YSYEKL. Trimming at V came to 4 bases and at J to 5 bases, leaving 10 bases not matched to a gene. The CDR3 length is 15 residues. CDR3 coding DNA: TGCGCCAGCAGCCCCCAGCGAGCGGGAGTCGACGAGCAGTACTTC. It translates to CASSPQRAGVDEQYF.

This clonotype was counted a few times. The chain is built from TRBV7-9 and TRBJ1-1, with TRBD1 as a possible D gene (5 bases). From germline, CDR1 is SEHNR and CDR2 FQNEAQ (reference sequence). The CDR3 extends over 14 amino acids. Trimming took 7 bases from V and 1 from J, leaving 13 bases between them. CDR3 nucleotide sequence: TGTGCCAGCACCCTTGGGGGTGGGAACACTGAAGCTTTCTTT. Translating gives CASTLGGGNTEAFF.

As DNA, the CDR3 is TGTGCCACCAGCTCGGATTTAGGGTACAATGAGCAGTTCTTC. It is translated as CATSSDLGYNEQFF. This sequence joins TRBV15 and TRBJ2-1; D call uncertain. With 5 bases removed from V and 4 bases from J, the gap between germline ends came to 12 bases. Germline-derived CDR1 and CDR2 are LNHNV and YYDKDF (reference sequence). The CDR3 contains 14 residues.

The V and J genes are TRBV7-2 and TRBJ2-1, with 8 bases that match TRBD2. Germline lookup yields CDR1 SGHTA and CDR2 FQGNSA. This CDR3 is 15 amino acids long. V was pared by 1 base and J by 4 bases, with 3 bases of the junction left unmatched. The CDR3 loop is CASSLEAGEYNEQFF. CDR3 coding DNA: TGTGCCAGCAGCTTAGAAGCGGGGGAGTACAATGAGCAGTTCTTC.

The V gene is TRBV20-1, the J gene TRBJ2-1; 11 positions match TRBD2. CDR1 and CDR2 from the germline V gene are DFQATT and SNEGSKA (reference sequence). V lost 6 bases and J lost 3; bases outside the gene matches: 4. The CDR3 length is 14 residues. This CDR3 reads CSAGGLADYNEQFF. CDR3 bases: TGCAGTGCGGGGGGACTAGCGGACTACAATGAGCAGTTCTTC.

The CDR3 DNA reads TGTGCCAGCAGCCTACTAGCGGGAGCCGATGAGCAGTTCTTC. Amino acid sequence: CASSLLAGADEQFF. The rearrangement links TRBV3-1 to TRBJ2-1; TRBD2 agrees at 11 bases. CDR3 length: 14 residues. Trimming cost V 4 bases and J 8 bases; bases outside gene matches: 4. The germline V gene encodes CDR1 LGHDT and CDR2 YNNKEL (reference sequence).

This chain uses TRBV9 with TRBJ2-2, with 7 positions matching TRBD2. Trimming removed 4 bases from V and 7 bases from J; junction bases left unmatched: 13. This CDR3 has 16 amino acids. CDR1 is SGDLS, CDR2 YYNGEE, per germline. The CDR3 sequence: CASSPAPVREFGELFF. The CDR3 DNA sequence: TGTGCCAGCAGCCCCGCCCCTGTGCGGGAGTTCGGGGAGCTGTTTTTT.

The chain joins TRBV27 to TRBJ2-5; D perhaps matches TRBD1 (5 bases). Germline CDR1 is MNHEY and CDR2 is SMNVEV (reference sequence). V dropped 1 base and J dropped 4 bases, with 13 bases sitting between them. The CDR3 has 15 residues. CDR3 nucleotides: TGTGCCAGCAGTTTATATCAGGGCTGGGGAGAGACCCAGTACTTC. It yields the protein CASSLYQGWGETQYF.

This clonotype was recorded a few times. CDR3 protein: CASSAPTGELGEAFF. CDR3 coding DNA: TGTGCCAGCAGCGCACCGACAGGGGAACTTGGTGAAGCTTTCTTT. V is TRBV7-8 and J is TRBJ1-1; 8 bases are shared with TRBD1. The V segment lost 5 bases and the J segment 7 bases; nucleotides outside the gene matches: 12. Germline-derived CDR1 and CDR2 are SGHVS and FQNEAQ. This CDR3 has 15 residues.